This T cell receptor beta chain was captured in a study of T cells after posttransplantation cyclophosphamide. Findings and limits, study-wide: Blood and skin or GI T cell repertoires showed limited TRB overlap.

Cyclophosphamide on days +3 and +4 followed busulfan-fludarabine conditioning and a marrow graft. CDR3 length equals 18 residues. Per germline, CDR1 MNHNS and CDR2 SASEGT. Only a few counts were recorded for this clone. Its antigen remains unknown. The method was immunoSEQ multiplex PCR; TCRdb's version includes in-frame clones alone and lacks a portion of them. The sample holds almost 5,500 clones, and no clone turns up only once. This TCR was sampled from a male patient aged 55 to 70 who received an allogeneic stem cell transplant from a related donor, was CMV-positive, and had acute GVHD only. The graft donor may have given rise to some T cells. The gene calls are TRBV6-1 and TRBJ2-5; 10 bases fit TRBD2. Judging by the DNA end, TRBJ2-7 fits better; the J call may be wrong. Sequenced material: PBMCs, taken 350 to 400 days after allogeneic stem cell transplant with posttransplant cyclophosphamide. The CDR3 DNA is TGTGCCAGCAGTGAAGCGCTAGCGGGAGTAAGTCGCTCCTACGAGCAGTACTTC. It yields the protein CASSEALAGVSRSYEQYF.